The rows below give T cell receptor beta chains drawn from one sample of a study of OX40 agonist ivuxolimab in advanced cancers. Sequencing was performed with immunoSEQ multiplex PCR; in TCRdb, only in-frame clones are kept and a portion is missing. Among about 87,000 clones, more than 75% were seen once, and the ten largest hold 1.5% to 2%. The sequences come from CD4+ or CD8+ T cells sorted from blood, collected in a trial of the OX40 agonist ivuxolimab. All receptors come from an adult with an advanced solid tumor such as melanoma, head and neck, liver or kidney cancer. CDR3s include the opening cysteine and the closing phenylalanine or tryptophan. Fields, in order: J gene, clone size, V gene, D gene, CDR3 protein, CDR3 DNA. The D gene is left open where the match is weak. Size values are once, few and many counts, or a class for expanded clones, and some rows have none.

TRBJ2-2,NA,TRBV7-8,TRBD2,CASRPRGETGELFF,TGTGCCAGCCGCCCCCGGGGGGAGACCGGGGAGCTGTTTTTT
TRBJ2-6,NA,TRBV7-2,TRBD1,CASSLRAGGSSGANVLTF,TGTGCCAGCAGCTTGAGGGCAGGGGGTTCCTCTGGGGCCAACGTCCTGACTTTC
TRBJ2-5,NA,TRBV29-1,NA,CSAQGLHGGTQYF,TGCAGCGCTCAAGGCCTCCATGGTGGGACCCAGTACTTC
TRBJ1-4,NA,TRBV7-9,TRBD1,CASSLGTGGDEKLFF,TGTGCCAGCAGCTTAGGAACAGGGGGAGATGAAAAACTGTTTTTT
TRBJ2-3,NA,TRBV7-9,TRBD2,CASSLEPGLPTDTQYF,TGTGCCAGCAGCTTAGAGCCGGGACTACCAACAGATACGCAGTATTTT
TRBJ2-6,NA,TRBV19,TRBD1,CASSQGDRVFGANVLTF,TGTGCCAGTAGTCAAGGGGACAGAGTTTTTGGGGCCAACGTCCTGACTTTC
TRBJ2-1,NA,TRBV12-5,TRBD2,CASGSGLAGNNEQFF,TGTGCTAGTGGTTCGGGACTAGCGGGGAACAATGAGCAGTTCTTC
TRBJ1-4,NA,TRBV7-2,NA,CASSLGHAGEKLFF,TGTGCCAGCAGCTTAGGACACGCGGGCGAAAAACTGTTTTTT
TRBJ2-3,NA,TRBV12-5,NA,CASGFIGDGGVSPDTQYF,TGTGCTAGTGGTTTTATCGGTGATGGCGGGGTGAGCCCAGATACGCAGTATTTT
TRBJ1-1,NA,TRBV6-1,NA,CASSERPGATEAFF,TGTGCCAGCAGTGAACGTCCGGGGGCGACTGAAGCTTTCTTT
TRBJ1-3,NA,TRBV15,NA,CATSRGAGNTIYF,TGTGCCACCAGCAGGGGGGCTGGAAACACCATATATTTT
TRBJ2-7,NA,TRBV5-5,NA,CASSLADYEQYF,TGTGCCAGCAGCCTTGCGGACTACGAGCAGTACTTC
TRBJ2-5,NA,TRBV11-3,NA,CASSPREGYGQYF,TGTGCCAGCAGCCCAAGGGAAGGGTATGGCCAGTACTTC
TRBJ2-3,NA,TRBV2,TRBD2,CASKQLAGGSDTQYF,TGTGCCAGCAAACAACTAGCGGGGGGGTCGGATACGCAGTATTTT
TRBJ2-2,NA,TRBV5-1,TRBD2,CASSLGLAGGRNTGELFF,TGCGCCAGCAGCTTAGGACTAGCGGGGGGCAGGAACACCGGGGAGCTGTTTTTT
TRBJ2-7,NA,TRBV20-1,NA,CSARVVGEQYF,TGCAGTGCTAGAGTCGTGGGCGAGCAGTACTTC
TRBJ2-1,NA,TRBV5-1,TRBD2,CASSHDSGSSYNEQFF,TGCGCCAGCAGCCATGACAGCGGGAGTAGCTACAATGAGCAGTTCTTC
TRBJ2-3,NA,TRBV11-3,TRBD1,CASSLRTGRDTQYF,TGTGCCAGCAGCTTACGGACAGGGAGAGATACGCAGTATTTT
TRBJ1-1,NA,TRBV9,TRBD1,CASSPRQGGASTEAFF,TGTGCCAGCAGCCCCCGACAGGGGGGAGCGAGCACTGAAGCTTTCTTT
TRBJ2-5,NA,TRBV2,TRBD2,CASSELAGEGTQYF,TGTGCCAGCAGTGAACTAGCGGGTGAGGGGACCCAGTACTTC
TRBJ2-7,NA,TRBV21-1,NA,CASSKFRSPYEQYF,TGTGCCAGCAGCAAATTTCGGTCTCCCTACGAGCAGTACTTC
TRBJ2-4,NA,TRBV27,NA,CASRGRVGAKNIQYF,TGTGCCAGCAGAGGCCGCGTAGGTGCCAAAAACATTCAGTACTTC
TRBJ1-1,NA,TRBV7-6,TRBD1,CASSLGQGVAFF,TGTGCCAGCAGCTTAGGACAGGGGGTGGCTTTCTTT
TRBJ2-2,few,TRBV7-2,NA,CASSLEANTGELFF,TGTGCCAGCAGCTTAGAAGCGAACACCGGGGAGCTGTTTTTT
TRBJ2-3,NA,TRBV4-3,NA,CASSQETTDTQYF,TGCGCCAGCAGCCAAGAAACCACAGATACGCAGTATTTT
TRBJ2-5,NA,TRBV6-6,TRBD2,CASSYSFSGGEKTQYF,TGTGCCAGCAGTTACTCGTTTAGCGGGGGGGAAAAGACCCAGTACTTC
TRBJ2-7,NA,TRBV9,TRBD2,CASSVVELAGEVYF,TGTGCCAGCAGCGTAGTCGAACTAGCGGGAGAAGTGTACTTC
TRBJ2-2,NA,TRBV19,TRBD2,CASSIAGLARYDTGELFF,TGTGCCAGTAGTATCGCCGGACTAGCGCGTTACGACACCGGGGAGCTGTTTTTT
TRBJ1-2,NA,TRBV6-5,TRBD1,CASSSGGTGFRGYTF,TGTGCCAGCAGTTCAGGGGGGACAGGGTTTCGTGGCTACACCTTC
TRBJ1-3,once,TRBV5-5,TRBD1,CASSPRQGDGNTIYF,TGTGCCAGCAGCCCAAGACAGGGGGATGGAAACACCATATATTTT
TRBJ1-5,once,TRBV16,NA,CASSQSRQPQHF,TGTGCCAGCAGCCAGTCCCGCCAGCCCCAGCATTTT
TRBJ2-2,NA,TRBV5-1,TRBD2,CASSLQAGTGELFF,TGCGCCAGCAGCTTGCAAGCGGGAACCGGGGAGCTGTTTTTT
TRBJ2-2,NA,TRBV7-8,NA,CASSPTRDGELFF,TGTGCCAGCAGCCCCACTAGGGACGGGGAGCTGTTTTTT
TRBJ2-7,NA,TRBV15,NA,CATSSTGMRAYEQYF,TGTGCCACCAGCAGTACAGGGATGAGGGCCTACGAGCAGTACTTC
TRBJ2-5,NA,TRBV15,NA,CATSFPGRSQETQYF,TGTGCCACCAGCTTCCCGGGCAGAAGCCAAGAGACCCAGTACTTC
TRBJ1-5,few,TRBV27,NA,CASRRYSNQPQHF,TGTGCCAGCAGGCGCTATAGCAATCAGCCCCAGCATTTT
TRBJ2-7,NA,TRBV2,NA,CASNPGLEGYEQYF,TGTGCCAGCAACCCGGGACTCGAAGGATACGAGCAGTACTTC
TRBJ1-2,NA,TRBV11-2,NA,CASSLDRQIYGYTF,TGTGCCAGCAGCTTAGATCGACAGATCTATGGCTACACCTTC
TRBJ2-3,NA,TRBV4-3,NA,CASSRDHTSTDTQYF,TGCGCCAGCAGCCGGGACCACACTAGCACAGATACGCAGTATTTT
TRBJ2-5,NA,TRBV14,NA,CASSPHSRDQETQYF,TGTGCCAGCAGCCCTCATAGCAGGGACCAAGAGACCCAGTACTTC
TRBJ1-2,NA,TRBV4-3,NA,CASSPTDRPLYGCTF,TGCGCCAGCAGCCCAACAGACAGGCCGTTATATGGCTGCACCTTC
TRBJ2-5,NA,TRBV5-1,NA,CASAPRTAQETQYF,TGCGCCAGCGCTCCACGGACTGCACAAGAGACCCAGTACTTC
TRBJ2-5,NA,TRBV30,NA,CAWSDPRERVQETQYF,TGTGCCTGGAGCGACCCTCGGGAGCGTGTCCAAGAGACCCAGTACTTC
TRBJ2-7,NA,TRBV4-1,TRBD1,CASSRDRTYEQYF,TGCGCCAGCAGCCGGGACAGGACCTACGAGCAGTACTTC
TRBJ1-3,NA,TRBV5-1,NA,CASSRDGSGNTIYF,TGCGCCAGCAGTCGGGACGGCTCTGGAAACACCATATATTTT
TRBJ2-5,NA,TRBV7-6,NA,CASSLAGNQETQYF,TGTGCCAGCAGCTTAGCCGGGAACCAAGAGACCCAGTACTTC
TRBJ2-2,NA,TRBV7-9,NA,CASSILAGFAGELFF,TGTGCCAGCAGTATACTAGCAGGGTTCGCCGGGGAGCTGTTTTTT
TRBJ2-5,NA,TRBV7-2,TRBD2,CASSWTRTETQYF,TGTGCCAGCAGCTGGACTAGAACGGAGACCCAGTACTTC